The 10 T cell receptor beta chains below come from one sample, sequenced in a study of T-cell memory formation after mild COVID-19. In TCRdb, the 5' RACE reads were re-called with MiXCR into one record per CDR3 protein. This sample has about 270,000 distinct CDR3 sequences, with over 15% found just once. Specimen: PBMCs or a T cell subset sorted from them (not recorded which). The receptors here all came from a man aged 18 to 29 who had mild COVID-19 (a few samples of this study predate the infection). Cell type and time point are not known.

The CDR3 DNA reads as TGCAGCGTTGAAGGGGGACAGGGCTCCTACGAGCAGTACTTC. Its protein product is CSVEGGQGSYEQYF. The V and J genes are TRBV29-1 and TRBJ2-7; 9 positions agree with TRBD1. V shed 1 base and J 0 bases; nucleotides not matched to a gene: 1. The CDR3 is 14 amino acids. Germline values: CDR1 SQVTM, CDR2 ANQGSEA.

This clonotype was found a few times. The gene calls are TRBV20-1 and TRBJ2-7, with a possible D match to TRBD2 (6 bases). The germline gives CDR1 DFQATT, CDR2 SNEGSKA (reference sequence). The CDR3 spans 12 residues. V lost 1 base to trimming and J lost 4 bases, with 8 bases between them. The CDR3 sequence is CSARGGDYEQYV. CDR3 sequence (DNA): TGCAGTGCTAGAGGGGGGGATTACGAGCAGTACGTC.

The J gene is TRBJ1-1, the V gene TRBV10-3; the D gene is possibly TRBD1 (6 bases). The V end lost 10 bases, the J end lost 0 bases, and 18 bases lay between the germline ends. Germline V CDR1 and CDR2: ENHRY, SYGVKD. The CDR3 totals 15 residues. The CDR3 coding sequence is TGTGCCACGATCCGGGACACCATATTGAACACTGAAGCTTTCTTT. It yields the protein CATIRDTILNTEAFF.

This clonotype was counted ten times or more. V and J are TRBV5-5 and TRBJ2-1; D might be TRBD2 (6 bases). Germline V lookup: CDR1 SGHKS, CDR2 YYEKEE (reference sequence). The CDR3 sequence is 15 residues long. V lost 5 bases and J lost 0, with 12 bases in between. CDR3 DNA sequence: TGTGCCAGCAGGCGACTAGACGGCTCCTACAATGAGCAGTTCTTC. Translating it yields CASRRLDGSYNEQFF.

The gene calls are TRBV19 and TRBJ2-4; D possibly matches TRBD1 or TRBD2 (5 bases each). Per the germline V gene, CDR1 is LNHDA and CDR2 is SQIVND (reference sequence). V lost 7 bases, J lost 1 base, and 11 bases lay in between. This CDR3 has 14 residues. The CDR3 here is CASTRGEAKNIQYF. The CDR3 DNA sequence: TGTGCCAGTACGAGGGGAGAGGCCAAAAACATTCAGTACTTC. The entire variable domain, with the rest obtained from reference TRBV19 and TRBJ2-4, is as follows: DGGITQSPKYLFRKEGQNVTLSCEQNLNHDAMYWYRQDPGQGLRLIYYSQIVNDFQKGDIAEGYSVSREKKESFPLTVTSAQKNPTAFYLCASTRGEAKNIQYFGAGTRLSVL.

In this sample, this clonotype turned up a few times. This rearrangement joins TRBV5-1 to TRBJ2-2; D not resolved. V dropped 1 base and J dropped 0 bases, with 10 bases sitting between them. The CDR3 totals 16 residues. The germline CDR1 and CDR2 sequences are SGHRS and YFSETQ. The CDR3 region is CASSLSGYTNTGELFF. The DNA for the CDR3 is TGCGCCAGCAGCTTGTCCGGGTACACGAACACCGGGGAGCTGTTTTTT.

The chain employs TRBV6-2 or TRBV6-3 and TRBJ2-1; D uncertain. The CDR3 length is 14 residues. Looked up from germline, CDR1 is MNHEY and CDR2 is SVGEGT. Deletions cut 3 bases from V and 4 bases from J, with 10 bases between. The CDR3, as DNA: TGTGCCAGCAGTTATCGGAACCGGTACAATGAGCAGTTCTTC. Residues: CASSYRNRYNEQFF.

This clonotype was recorded a few times. CDR3 coding DNA: TGTGCCAGCAGCCGACAGGGGGCGGGCAATGAGCAGTTCTTC. This encodes CASSRQGAGNEQFF. The V call is TRBV7-3, the J call TRBJ2-1, with 10 bases identical to TRBD1. Germline values: CDR1 SGHTA, CDR2 FQGTGA. Losses at the gene ends were 5 bases for V and 6 bases for J; bases not matched to a gene: 4. CDR3 length: 14 amino acids. The complete variable domain, with remaining parts taken from reference TRBV7-3 and TRBJ2-1, reads GAGVSQTPSNKVTEKGKYVELRCDPISGHTALYWYRQSLGQGPEFLIYFQGTGAADDSGLPNDRFFAVRPEGSVSTLKIQRTERGDSAVYLCASSRQGAGNEQFFGPGTRLTVL.

The chain joins TRBV12-3 or TRBV12-4 to TRBJ2-7; D possibly matches TRBD1 or TRBD2 (6 bases each). V dropped 6 bases and J dropped 4 bases, with 19 bases sitting between them. The CDR3 has 15 residues. CDR3 in amino acids: CASRAGRRGRYEQYF. In DNA form, the CDR3 reads TGTGCCAGCAGAGCCGGAAGACGGGGGCGATACGAGCAGTACTTC.

The V gene is TRBV29-1, the J gene TRBJ2-7; TRBD1 matches 8 bases. Germline CDR1 and CDR2: SQVTM and ANQGSEA. V trimming: 2 bases; J trimming: 3 bases; junction bases outside the gene matches: 9. There are 15 residues in the CDR3. The chain's CDR3 is CSVEFTGGIYYEQYF. CDR3 DNA: TGCAGCGTTGAATTTACAGGGGGTATCTACTACGAGCAGTACTTC.